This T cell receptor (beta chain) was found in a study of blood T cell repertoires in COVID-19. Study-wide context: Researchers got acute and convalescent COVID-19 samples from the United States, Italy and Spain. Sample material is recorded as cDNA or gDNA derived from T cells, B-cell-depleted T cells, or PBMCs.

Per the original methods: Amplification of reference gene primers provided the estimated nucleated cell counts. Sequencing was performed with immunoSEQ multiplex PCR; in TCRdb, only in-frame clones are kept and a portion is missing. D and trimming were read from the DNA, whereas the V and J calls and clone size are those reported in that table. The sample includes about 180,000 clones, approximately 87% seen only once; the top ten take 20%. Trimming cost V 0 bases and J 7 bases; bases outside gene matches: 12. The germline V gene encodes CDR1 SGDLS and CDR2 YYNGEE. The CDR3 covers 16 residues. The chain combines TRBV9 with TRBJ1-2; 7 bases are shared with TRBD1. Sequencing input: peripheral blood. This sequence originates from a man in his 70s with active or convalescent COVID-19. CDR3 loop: CASSVEGAGRTRGYTF. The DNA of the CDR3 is TGTGCCAGCAGCGTAGAGGGGGCAGGGAGAACTCGTGGCTACACCTTC.